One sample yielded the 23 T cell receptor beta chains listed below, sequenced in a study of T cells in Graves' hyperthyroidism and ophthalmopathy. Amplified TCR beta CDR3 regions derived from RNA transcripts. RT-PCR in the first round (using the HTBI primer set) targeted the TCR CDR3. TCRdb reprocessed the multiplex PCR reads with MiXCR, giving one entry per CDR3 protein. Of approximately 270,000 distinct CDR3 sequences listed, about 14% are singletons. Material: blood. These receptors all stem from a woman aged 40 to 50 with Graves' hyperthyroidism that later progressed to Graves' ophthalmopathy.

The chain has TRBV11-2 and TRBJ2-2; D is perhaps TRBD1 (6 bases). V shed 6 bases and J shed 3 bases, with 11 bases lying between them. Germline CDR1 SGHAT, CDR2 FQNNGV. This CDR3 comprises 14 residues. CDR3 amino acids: CASSSQGYTGELFF. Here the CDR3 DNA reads TGTGCCAGCAGTTCACAGGGCTACACCGGGGAGCTGTTTTTT.

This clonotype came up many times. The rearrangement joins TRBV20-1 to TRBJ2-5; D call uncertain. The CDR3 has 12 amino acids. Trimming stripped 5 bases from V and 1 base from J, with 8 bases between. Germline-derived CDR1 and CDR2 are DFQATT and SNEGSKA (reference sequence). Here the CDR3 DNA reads TGCAGTGCTCGGCGTATCCAAGAGACCCAGTACTTC. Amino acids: CSARRIQETQYF.

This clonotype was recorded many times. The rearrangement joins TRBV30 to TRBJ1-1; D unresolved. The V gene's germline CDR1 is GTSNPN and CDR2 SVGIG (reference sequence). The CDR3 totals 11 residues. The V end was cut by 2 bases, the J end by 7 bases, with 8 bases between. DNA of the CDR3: TGTGCCTGGAGTCGTACCCATGAAGCTTTCTTT. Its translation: CAWSRTHEAFF.

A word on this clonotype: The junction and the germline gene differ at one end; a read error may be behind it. The CDR3 loop is CASPPQGNTEAFF. The CDR3, as DNA: TGTGCCAGCCCACCCCAGGGGAACACTGAAGCTTTCTTT. The rearrangement links TRBV18 to TRBJ1-1; a possible D gene is TRBD1 (5 bases). The CDR3 is made up of 13 amino acids. Germline CDR1 and CDR2: KGHSH and LQKENI.

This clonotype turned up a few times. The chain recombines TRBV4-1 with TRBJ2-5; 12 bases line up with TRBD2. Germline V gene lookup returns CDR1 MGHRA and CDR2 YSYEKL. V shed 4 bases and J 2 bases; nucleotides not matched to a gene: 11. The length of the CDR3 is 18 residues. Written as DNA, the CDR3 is TGCGCCAGCAGCCGTTTCAGCGGACTAGCGGGAAGACAAGAGACCCAGTACTTC. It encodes CASSRFSGLAGRQETQYF.

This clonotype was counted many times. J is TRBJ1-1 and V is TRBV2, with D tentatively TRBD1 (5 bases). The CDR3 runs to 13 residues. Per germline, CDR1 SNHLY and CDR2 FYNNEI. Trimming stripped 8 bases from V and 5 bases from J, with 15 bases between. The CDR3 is CASRSQGGTEAFF. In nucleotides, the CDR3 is TGTGCCAGCCGGAGCCAGGGTGGTACTGAAGCTTTCTTT.

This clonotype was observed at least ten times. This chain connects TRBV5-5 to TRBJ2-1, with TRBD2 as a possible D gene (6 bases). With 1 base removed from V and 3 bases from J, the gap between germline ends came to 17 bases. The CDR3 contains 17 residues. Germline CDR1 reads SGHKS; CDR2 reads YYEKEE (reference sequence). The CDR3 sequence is CASSLKLGTGDYNEQFF. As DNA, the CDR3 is TGTGCCAGCAGCTTGAAGTTGGGGACGGGGGACTACAATGAGCAGTTCTTC.

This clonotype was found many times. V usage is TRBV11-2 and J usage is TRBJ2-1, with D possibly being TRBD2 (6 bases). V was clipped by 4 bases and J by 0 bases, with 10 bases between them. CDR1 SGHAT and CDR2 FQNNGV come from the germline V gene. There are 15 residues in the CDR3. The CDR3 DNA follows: TGTGCCAGCAGCTCGACTAGGGCCTCCTACAATGAGCAGTTCTTC. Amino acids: CASSSTRASYNEQFF.

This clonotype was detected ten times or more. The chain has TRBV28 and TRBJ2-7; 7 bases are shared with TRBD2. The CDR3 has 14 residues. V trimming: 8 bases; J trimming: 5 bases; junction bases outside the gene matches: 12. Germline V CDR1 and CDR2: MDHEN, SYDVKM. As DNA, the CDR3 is TGTGCCAGCCAAAGCGAGCGGGACTCACACGAGCAGTACTTC. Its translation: CASQSERDSHEQYF.

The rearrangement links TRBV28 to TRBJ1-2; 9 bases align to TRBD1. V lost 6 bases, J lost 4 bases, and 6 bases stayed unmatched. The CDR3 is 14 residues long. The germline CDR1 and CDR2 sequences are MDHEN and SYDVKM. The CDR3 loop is CASSRDRAVYGYTF. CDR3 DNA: TGTGCCAGCAGCCGGGACAGGGCGGTCTATGGCTACACCTTC.

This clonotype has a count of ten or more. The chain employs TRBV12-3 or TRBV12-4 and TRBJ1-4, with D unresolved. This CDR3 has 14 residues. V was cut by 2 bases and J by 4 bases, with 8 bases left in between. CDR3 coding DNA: TGTGCCAGCAGTTTAAGCAGCCTTAATGAAAAACTGTTTTTT. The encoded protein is CASSLSSLNEKLFF.

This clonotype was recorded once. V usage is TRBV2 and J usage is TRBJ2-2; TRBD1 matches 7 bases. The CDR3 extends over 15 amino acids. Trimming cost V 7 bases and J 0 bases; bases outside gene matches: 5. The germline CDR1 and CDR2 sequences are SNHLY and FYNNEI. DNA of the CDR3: TGTGCCAGCACCCCCGGGACAGCGAACACCGGGGAGCTGTTTTTT. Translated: CASTPGTANTGELFF. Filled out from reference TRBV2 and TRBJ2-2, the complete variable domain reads EPEVTQTPSHQVTQMGQEVILRCVPISNHLYFYWYRQILGQKVEFLVSFYNNEISEKSEIFDDQFSVERPDGSNFTLKIRSTKLEDSAMYFCASTPGTANTGELFFGEGSRLTVL.

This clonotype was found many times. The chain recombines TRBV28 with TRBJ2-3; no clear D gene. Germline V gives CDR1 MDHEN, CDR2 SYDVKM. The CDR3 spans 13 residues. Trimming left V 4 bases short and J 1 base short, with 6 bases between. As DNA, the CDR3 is TGTGCCAGCAGTTGGTCGGGCACAGATACGCAGTATTTT. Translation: CASSWSGTDTQYF.

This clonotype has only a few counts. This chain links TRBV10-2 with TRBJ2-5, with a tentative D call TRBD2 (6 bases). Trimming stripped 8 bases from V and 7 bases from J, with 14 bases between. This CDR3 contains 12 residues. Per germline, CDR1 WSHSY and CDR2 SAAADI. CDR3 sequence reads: CASARVGGTQYF. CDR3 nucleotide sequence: TGCGCCAGCGCGAGAGTGGGGGGGACCCAGTACTTC.

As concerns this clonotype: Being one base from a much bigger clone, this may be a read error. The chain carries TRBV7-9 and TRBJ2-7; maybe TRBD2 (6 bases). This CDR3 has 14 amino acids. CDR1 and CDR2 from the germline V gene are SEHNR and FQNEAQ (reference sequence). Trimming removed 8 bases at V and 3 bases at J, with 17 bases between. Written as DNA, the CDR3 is TGTGCCAGCGGCCCTCGTGTGGGACTCTACGAGCAGTACTTC. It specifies CASGPRVGLYEQYF.

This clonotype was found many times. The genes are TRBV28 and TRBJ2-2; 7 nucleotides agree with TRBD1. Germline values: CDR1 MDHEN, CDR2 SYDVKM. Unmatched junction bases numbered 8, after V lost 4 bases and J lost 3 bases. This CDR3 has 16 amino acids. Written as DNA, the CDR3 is TGTGCCAGCAGTTGGTCCCTGGACAGGCACACCGGGGAGCTGTTTTTT. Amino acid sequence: CASSWSLDRHTGELFF.

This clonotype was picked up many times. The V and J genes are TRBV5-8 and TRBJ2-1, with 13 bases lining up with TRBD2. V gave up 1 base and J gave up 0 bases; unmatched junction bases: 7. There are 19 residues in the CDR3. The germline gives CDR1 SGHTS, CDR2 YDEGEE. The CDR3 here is CASSLMWTSGGGSYNEQFF. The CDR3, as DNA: TGTGCCAGCAGCTTGATGTGGACTAGCGGGGGCGGCTCCTACAATGAGCAGTTCTTC.

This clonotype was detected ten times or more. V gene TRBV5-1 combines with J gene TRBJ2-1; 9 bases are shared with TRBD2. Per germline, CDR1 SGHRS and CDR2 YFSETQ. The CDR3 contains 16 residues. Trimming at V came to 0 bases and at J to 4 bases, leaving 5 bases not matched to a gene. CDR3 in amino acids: CASSLAREGRYNEQFF. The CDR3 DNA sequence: TGCGCCAGCAGCTTGGCGCGGGAGGGCCGTTACAATGAGCAGTTCTTC.

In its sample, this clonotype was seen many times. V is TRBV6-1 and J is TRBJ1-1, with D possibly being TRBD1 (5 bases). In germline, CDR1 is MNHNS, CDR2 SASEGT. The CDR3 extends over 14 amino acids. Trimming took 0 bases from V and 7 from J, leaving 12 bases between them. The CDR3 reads CASSEAGGHLEAFF. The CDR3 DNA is TGTGCCAGCAGTGAAGCGGGAGGACACCTTGAAGCTTTCTTT.

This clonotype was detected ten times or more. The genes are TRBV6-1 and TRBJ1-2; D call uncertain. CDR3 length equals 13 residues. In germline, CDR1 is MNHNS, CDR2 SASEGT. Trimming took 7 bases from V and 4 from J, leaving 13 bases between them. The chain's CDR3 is CASTPGPFYGYTF. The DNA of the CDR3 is TGTGCCAGCACCCCCGGGCCCTTCTATGGCTACACCTTC.

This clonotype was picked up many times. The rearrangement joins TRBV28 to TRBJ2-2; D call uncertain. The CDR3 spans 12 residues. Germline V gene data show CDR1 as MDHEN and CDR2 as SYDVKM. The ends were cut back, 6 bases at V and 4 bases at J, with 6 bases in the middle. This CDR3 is CASSDPTGELFF. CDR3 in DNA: TGTGCCAGCAGCGACCCCACCGGGGAGCTGTTTTTT.

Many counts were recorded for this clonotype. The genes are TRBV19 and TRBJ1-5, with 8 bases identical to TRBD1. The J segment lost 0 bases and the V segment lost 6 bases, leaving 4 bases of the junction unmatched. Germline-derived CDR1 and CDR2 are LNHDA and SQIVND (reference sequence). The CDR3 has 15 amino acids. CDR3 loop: CASRKTGASNQPQHF. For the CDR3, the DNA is TGTGCCAGTAGAAAGACAGGGGCTAGCAATCAGCCCCAGCATTTT.

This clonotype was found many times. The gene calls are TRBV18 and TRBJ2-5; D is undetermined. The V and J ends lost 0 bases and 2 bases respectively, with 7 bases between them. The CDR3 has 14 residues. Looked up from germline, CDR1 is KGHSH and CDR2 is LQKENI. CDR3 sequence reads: CASSPPNRQETQYF. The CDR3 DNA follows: TGTGCCAGCTCACCACCCAACAGACAAGAGACCCAGTACTTC.